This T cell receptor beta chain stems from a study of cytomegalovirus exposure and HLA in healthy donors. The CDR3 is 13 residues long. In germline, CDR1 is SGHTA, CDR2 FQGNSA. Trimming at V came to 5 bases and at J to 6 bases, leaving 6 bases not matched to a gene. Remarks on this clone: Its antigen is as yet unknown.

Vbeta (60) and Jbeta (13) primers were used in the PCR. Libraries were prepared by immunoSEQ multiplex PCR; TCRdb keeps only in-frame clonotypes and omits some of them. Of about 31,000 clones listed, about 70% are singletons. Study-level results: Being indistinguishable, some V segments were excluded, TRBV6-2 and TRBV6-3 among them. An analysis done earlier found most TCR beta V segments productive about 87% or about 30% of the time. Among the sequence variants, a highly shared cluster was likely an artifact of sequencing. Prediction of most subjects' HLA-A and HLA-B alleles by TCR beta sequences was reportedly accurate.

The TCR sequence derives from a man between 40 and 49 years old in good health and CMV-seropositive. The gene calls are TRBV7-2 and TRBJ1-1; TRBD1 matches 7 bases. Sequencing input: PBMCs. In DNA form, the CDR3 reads TGTGCCAGCAGCCCAGGGGGGCGGGCTGAAGCTTTCTTT. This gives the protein CASSPGGRAEAFF.